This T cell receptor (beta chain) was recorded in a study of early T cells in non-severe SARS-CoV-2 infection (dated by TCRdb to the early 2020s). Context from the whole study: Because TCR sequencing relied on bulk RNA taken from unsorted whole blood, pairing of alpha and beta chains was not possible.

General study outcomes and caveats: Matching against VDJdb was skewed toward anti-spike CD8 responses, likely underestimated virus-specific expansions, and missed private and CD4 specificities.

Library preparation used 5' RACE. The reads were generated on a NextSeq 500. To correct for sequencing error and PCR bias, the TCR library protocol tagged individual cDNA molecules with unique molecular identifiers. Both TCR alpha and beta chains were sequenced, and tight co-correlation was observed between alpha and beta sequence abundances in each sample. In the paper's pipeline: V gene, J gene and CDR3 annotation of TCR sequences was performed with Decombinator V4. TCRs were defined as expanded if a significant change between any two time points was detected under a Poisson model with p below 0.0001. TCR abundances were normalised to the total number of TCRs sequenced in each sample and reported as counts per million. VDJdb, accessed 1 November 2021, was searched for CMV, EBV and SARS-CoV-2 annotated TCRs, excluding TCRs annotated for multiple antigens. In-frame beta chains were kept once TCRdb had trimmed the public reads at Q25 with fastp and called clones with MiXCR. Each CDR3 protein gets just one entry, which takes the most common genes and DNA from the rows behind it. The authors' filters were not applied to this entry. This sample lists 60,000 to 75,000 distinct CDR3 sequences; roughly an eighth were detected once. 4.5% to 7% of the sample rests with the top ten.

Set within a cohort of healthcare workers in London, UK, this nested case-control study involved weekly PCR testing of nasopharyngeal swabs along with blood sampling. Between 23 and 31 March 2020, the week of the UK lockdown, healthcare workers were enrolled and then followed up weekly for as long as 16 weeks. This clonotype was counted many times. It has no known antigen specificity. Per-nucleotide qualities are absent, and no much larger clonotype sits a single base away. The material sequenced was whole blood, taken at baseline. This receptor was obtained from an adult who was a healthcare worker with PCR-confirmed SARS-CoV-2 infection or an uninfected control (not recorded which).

The base sequence is TGTGCCAGCAGTTACTGGCTAGAAGAGACCCAGTACTTC. This sequence encodes CASSYWLEETQYF. This receptor chain uses TRBV6-6 and TRBJ2-5; no D gene call is confident. CDR1 and CDR2 are drawn from the germline V gene (reference sequence): MNHNY, SVGAGI. V is clipped by 1 base and J by 3 bases, and the sequence between their germline boundaries is 6 bases long. The CDR3 starts with the cysteine, ends with the phenylalanine, and has 13 residues. This entry keeps only the CDR3 DNA: 39 bases, framed from base 1.